This entry lists 10 T cell receptor beta chains sequenced from one sample in a study of blood T cell repertoires in COVID-19. Some clones are missing from TCRdb's copy, which holds only in-frame ones; the method was immunoSEQ multiplex PCR. This table holds fewer than 85,000 clones, approximately 88% found once. The material sequenced was peripheral blood. These receptors originate from a human donor in a cohort sampled during active COVID-19.

The chain joins TRBV7-2 to TRBJ1-5; 9 bases are shared with TRBD1. Germline V lookup: CDR1 SGHTA, CDR2 FQGNSA. V was pared by 5 bases and J by 7 bases, with 9 bases of the junction left unmatched. The CDR3 extends over 15 amino acids. The CDR3 region has the DNA TGTGCCAGCAGCCACGCCCGGGACAGGGTGCAGCCCCAGCATTTT. Encoded protein: CASSHARDRVQPQHF.

The rearrangement uses TRBV29-1 and TRBJ2-1, with 13 nucleotides matching TRBD2. CDR3 size: 14 residues. CDR1 is SQVTM and CDR2 is ANQGSEA in the germline V gene. J gave up 2 bases and V 7 bases, and 2 bases lay outside the gene matches. CDR3 region: CSAGTSGTYNEQFF. CDR3 in DNA: TGCAGCGCAGGGACTAGCGGGACCTACAATGAGCAGTTCTTC.

The table lists this clone with a few counts. The rearrangement links TRBV6-1 to TRBJ1-1; weak D call: TRBD1 (5 bases). This CDR3 has 15 residues. Looked up from germline, CDR1 is MNHNS and CDR2 is SASEGT. The V and J ends lost 2 bases and 0 bases respectively, with 10 bases between them. CDR3 bases: TGTGCCAGCAGTGAACTAACAGGAATGAACACTGAAGCTTTCTTT. Translating it yields CASSELTGMNTEAFF.

The V and J genes are TRBV2 and TRBJ2-1, with 9 positions matching TRBD2. The germline gives CDR1 SNHLY, CDR2 FYNNEI. V lost 10 bases and J lost 0; bases outside the gene matches: 10. This CDR3 region has 16 residues. The CDR3 is CATLGAGGSSYNEQFF. The CDR3 bases are TGTGCCACCCTAGGGGCGGGGGGGAGCTCCTACAATGAGCAGTTCTTC.

The rearrangement joins TRBV30 to TRBJ1-4; TRBD1 is a possible D gene (5 bases). This CDR3 region has 13 residues. Germline-derived CDR1 and CDR2 are GTSNPN and SVGIG (reference sequence). Trimming pared 5 bases from V and 8 bases from J, leaving 15 bases between. For the CDR3, the DNA is TGTGCCTGGGGGGACTCCCTTGGAGAAAAACTGTTTTTT. The encoded protein is CAWGDSLGEKLFF.

The J gene is TRBJ2-7, the V gene TRBV6-5; 8 bases agree with TRBD1. Losses at the gene ends were 7 bases for V and 2 bases for J; bases not matched to a gene: 7. Germline CDR1 MNHEY, CDR2 SVGAGI. The CDR3 consists of 14 residues. CDR3 in amino acids: CASNTAGGPYEQYF. Here the CDR3 DNA reads TGTGCCAGCAACACCGCAGGGGGCCCCTACGAGCAGTACTTC.

The chain couples TRBV2 to TRBJ2-3; TRBD2 matches at 7 bases. The CDR3 has 15 residues. CDR1 is SNHLY and CDR2 is FYNNEI in the germline V gene. The junction had 4 bases not matched to a gene; V was cut back by 3 bases and J by 1 base. DNA of the CDR3: TGTGCCAGCAGTGACCAGCGGGGTGGCACAGATACGCAGTATTTT. Protein product: CASSDQRGGTDTQYF.

The chain uses TRBV10-2 and TRBJ1-6; D is unclear. The CDR3 loop spans 14 amino acids. Trimming cost V 1 base and J 9 bases, with 10 bases left between them. CDR1 and CDR2 (germline): WSHSY, SAAADI. CDR3 loop: CASSEYSSGSPLHF. As DNA, the CDR3 is TGCGCCAGCAGTGAGTACTCGAGTGGTTCACCCCTCCACTTT.

The DNA of the CDR3 is TGTGCCAGCAGTGAATTCCGGGATAGCACAGATACGCAGTATTTT. Its translation: CASSEFRDSTDTQYF. The chain links TRBV2 to TRBJ2-3; D is possibly TRBD2 (5 bases). V gave up 2 bases and J gave up 0 bases, with 9 bases separating them. Germline V lookup: CDR1 SNHLY, CDR2 FYNNEI. The CDR3 sequence is 15 residues long.

The V and J genes are TRBV15 and TRBJ2-7; TRBD2 matches 8 bases. This CDR3 region has 16 residues. Per germline, CDR1 LNHNV and CDR2 YYDKDF (reference sequence). The junction had 9 bases not matched to a gene; V was cut back by 5 bases and J by 0 bases. Here the CDR3 reads CATSGALAGRSYEQYF. The CDR3 coding sequence is TGTGCCACCAGCGGCGCTTTAGCGGGACGCTCCTACGAGCAGTACTTC. The full variable domain, in which reference TRBV15 and TRBJ2-7 provide the parts outside the CDR3, is DAMVIQNPRYQVTQFGKPVTLSCSQTLNHNVMYWYQQKSSQAPKLLFHYYDKDFNNEADTPDNFQSRRPNTSFCFLDIRSPGLGDTAMYLCATSGALAGRSYEQYFGPGTRLTVT.